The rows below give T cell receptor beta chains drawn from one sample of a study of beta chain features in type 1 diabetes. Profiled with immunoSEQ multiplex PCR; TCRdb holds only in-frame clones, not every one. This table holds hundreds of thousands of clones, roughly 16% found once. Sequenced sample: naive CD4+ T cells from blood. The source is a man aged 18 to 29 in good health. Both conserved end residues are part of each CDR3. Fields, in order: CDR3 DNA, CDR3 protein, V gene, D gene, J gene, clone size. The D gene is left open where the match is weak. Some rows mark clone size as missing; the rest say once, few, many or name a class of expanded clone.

DNA: TGTGCCATCAGTCTAGGAGGCGGTTGGACTGAAGCTTTCTTT
CDR3: CAISLGGGWTEAFF
V: TRBV10-3
D: NA
J: TRBJ1-1
size: NA

DNA: TGTGCCAGCTCACCACCCGGACGGAACTATGGCTACACCTTC
CDR3: CASSPPGRNYGYTF
V: TRBV18
D: NA
J: TRBJ1-2
size: few

DNA: TGCGCCAGCAGCTTCGGACCCGGGACAGTAGTCCAAGAGACCCAGTACTTC
CDR3: CASSFGPGTVVQETQYF
V: TRBV5-1
D: TRBD1
J: TRBJ2-5
size: few

DNA: TGTGCCAGCAGTCGGGGACTCTATAATTCACCCCTCCACTTT
CDR3: CASSRGLYNSPLHF
V: TRBV6-5
D: NA
J: TRBJ1-6
size: NA

DNA: TGTGCCAGCAACCCAGCGGGGGTCACCGGGGAGCTGTTTTTT
CDR3: CASNPAGVTGELFF
V: TRBV27
D: TRBD2
J: TRBJ2-2
size: few

DNA: TGTGCCAGCAGTTTACGGGGGGCAACTAATGAAAAACTGTTTTTT
CDR3: CASSLRGATNEKLFF
V: TRBV27
D: NA
J: TRBJ1-4
size: NA

DNA: TGTGCCAGCAGGGAGGGGGACCTATCGTCTGGCTACACCTTC
CDR3: CASREGDLSSGYTF
V: TRBV9
D: NA
J: TRBJ1-2
size: once

DNA: TGTGCCTGGCCTTATCCAAAGCCCCTTTGGACAGGAAGGACTGAAGCTTTCTTT
CDR3: CAWPYPKPLWTGRTEAFF
V: TRBV30
D: TRBD1
J: TRBJ1-1
size: NA

DNA: TGCGCCAGCAGCTTAACCCCAGGGGCCAACTACGAGCAGTACTTC
CDR3: CASSLTPGANYEQYF
V: TRBV5-1
D: NA
J: TRBJ2-7
size: few

DNA: TGTGCCAGCAGCTTAGAGGGATCATACAATGAGCAGTTCTTC
CDR3: CASSLEGSYNEQFF
V: TRBV7-9
D: NA
J: TRBJ2-1
size: NA

DNA: TGTGCCAGCAGCTTAGTCCCTAGCGCCCAAGAGACCCAGTACTTC
CDR3: CASSLVPSAQETQYF
V: TRBV7-9
D: NA
J: TRBJ2-5
size: NA

DNA: TGTGCCAGCAGCCGGGACAGGGGCCCGCAAGAGACCCAGTACTTC
CDR3: CASSRDRGPQETQYF
V: TRBV7-2
D: TRBD1
J: TRBJ2-5
size: NA

DNA: TGTGCCTGTACAACTAGCGGGGACACAGATACGCAGTATTTT
CDR3: CACTTSGDTDTQYF
V: TRBV30
D: TRBD2
J: TRBJ2-3
size: few

DNA: TGTGCCAGCAGCCCCCCAGTCCAGGGGGCAACAGATACGCAGTATTTT
CDR3: CASSPPVQGATDTQYF
V: TRBV5-6
D: TRBD1
J: TRBJ2-3
size: few

DNA: TGTGCCAGCAGCCTGAGGGCGGACGGGGAGCTGTTTTTT
CDR3: CASSLRADGELFF
V: TRBV7-8
D: NA
J: TRBJ2-2
size: few

DNA: TGTGCCACCAGCAGAGTTTCGTATACCTACGAGCAGTACTTC
CDR3: CATSRVSYTYEQYF
V: TRBV15
D: NA
J: TRBJ2-7
size: few

DNA: TGTGCCAGCAGCCTCTGGATGGAGAGTAGGTGCTACACCTTC
CDR3: CASSLWMESRCYTF
V: TRBV21-1
D: NA
J: TRBJ1-2
size: few

DNA: TGTGCCAGTAGTGTGGGACAGGGATCCTACGAGCAGTACTTC
CDR3: CASSVGQGSYEQYF
V: TRBV19
D: TRBD1
J: TRBJ2-7
size: few

DNA: TGTGCCTGGAGAGCACAGGGGAATAGCAATCAGCCCCAGCATTTT
CDR3: CAWRAQGNSNQPQHF
V: TRBV30
D: TRBD1
J: TRBJ1-5
size: few

DNA: TGTGCCAGCAAGACAGCGAGCTCCTATAATTCACCCCTCCACTTT
CDR3: CASKTASSYNSPLHF
V: TRBV11-1
D: NA
J: TRBJ1-6
size: few

DNA: TGTGCCAGCAGCTTTAACCAGGGGTGGGAGACCCAGTACTTC
CDR3: CASSFNQGWETQYF
V: TRBV7-2
D: NA
J: TRBJ2-5
size: few

DNA: TGTGCCAGCAGCACCCCCCGAACTAGTGTTTACGAGCAGTACTTC
CDR3: CASSTPRTSVYEQYF
V: TRBV5-6
D: NA
J: TRBJ2-7
size: NA

DNA: TGTGCCAGCAGTCCCAACAGGCAGAGCTCCTACGAGCAGTACTTC
CDR3: CASSPNRQSSYEQYF
V: TRBV6-6
D: NA
J: TRBJ2-7
size: few

DNA: TGCGCCAGCAGCCAAGATCGAAGGGGGCAGGACGGGGAAAAACTGTTTTTT
CDR3: CASSQDRRGQDGEKLFF
V: TRBV4-3
D: TRBD1
J: TRBJ1-4
size: few

DNA: TGCAGCGTTGATCGGCAGGCCACTGAAGCTTTCTTT
CDR3: CSVDRQATEAFF
V: TRBV29-1
D: NA
J: TRBJ1-1
size: NA

DNA: TGTGCCAGCAGCGTAGCTATGAAGGCGAACACTGAAGCTTTCTTT
CDR3: CASSVAMKANTEAFF
V: TRBV9
D: NA
J: TRBJ1-1
size: NA

DNA: TGTGCCAGCAGCTTCAGAGTATGGACCGGGGAGCTGTTTTTT
CDR3: CASSFRVWTGELFF
V: TRBV7-2
D: NA
J: TRBJ2-2
size: NA

DNA: TGTGCCAGCAGTGGAGGCAGGGCTCATGGCTACACCTTC
CDR3: CASSGGRAHGYTF
V: TRBV2
D: NA
J: TRBJ1-2
size: few

DNA: TGTGCCTGGGGAGACCTAATGGGTGCTAATGAAAAACTGTTTTTT
CDR3: CAWGDLMGANEKLFF
V: TRBV30
D: NA
J: TRBJ1-4
size: few

DNA: TGTGCCTGGACGTTGGACAGGACGATCACTGAAGCTTTCTTT
CDR3: CAWTLDRTITEAFF
V: TRBV30
D: TRBD1
J: TRBJ1-1
size: few

DNA: TGTGCCAGCAGCATTCGGACGGGGAACACCGGGGAGCTGTTTTTT
CDR3: CASSIRTGNTGELFF
V: TRBV9
D: NA
J: TRBJ2-2
size: many

DNA: TGTGCCAGCACGGCGCACTCCTACAATGAGCAGTTCTTC
CDR3: CASTAHSYNEQFF
V: TRBV27
D: NA
J: TRBJ2-1
size: NA

DNA: TGTGCCAGCAGCCTCGACAGGGAAAGTCAGCCCCAGCATTTT
CDR3: CASSLDRESQPQHF
V: TRBV7-2
D: TRBD1
J: TRBJ1-5
size: few

DNA: TGTGCCAGCAGCGTAGGGCGGAAGGGAGAGCAGTACTTC
CDR3: CASSVGRKGEQYF
V: TRBV9
D: NA
J: TRBJ2-7
size: NA

DNA: TGTGCCAGCAGCGCGGCAAAGGCCTATTTCGCAGATACGCAGTATTTT
CDR3: CASSAAKAYFADTQYF
V: TRBV9
D: NA
J: TRBJ2-3
size: few

DNA: TGTGCCAGCAGCCCCGGAGTCGGGTTAGAGACCCAGTACTTC
CDR3: CASSPGVGLETQYF
V: TRBV6-5
D: NA
J: TRBJ2-5
size: few

DNA: TGCGCCAGCAGCCAGTTCCTCCACAATGAGCAGTTCTTC
CDR3: CASSQFLHNEQFF
V: TRBV4-1
D: NA
J: TRBJ2-1
size: NA

DNA: TGTGCCAGCAGCAAGAGGACAGGGCCCCAAGAGACCCAGTACTTC
CDR3: CASSKRTGPQETQYF
V: TRBV7-2
D: TRBD1
J: TRBJ2-5
size: few

DNA: TGTGCCTGGATCACCGACAGGGAAAGGACAGATACGCAGTATTTT
CDR3: CAWITDRERTDTQYF
V: TRBV30
D: TRBD1
J: TRBJ2-3
size: NA

DNA: TGTGCCAGCAGACGGGAAGAGACCCAGTACTTC
CDR3: CASRREETQYF
V: TRBV6-5
D: NA
J: TRBJ2-5
size: few

DNA: TGTGCCAGCAGCTTATCAGGAACAGGGGGGGAGACCCAGTACTTC
CDR3: CASSLSGTGGETQYF
V: TRBV7-3
D: TRBD1
J: TRBJ2-5
size: NA

DNA: TGTGCCAGCATGACACCCCGGGGTCGATCTGAAGCTTTCTTT
CDR3: CASMTPRGRSEAFF
V: TRBV11-2
D: NA
J: TRBJ1-1
size: NA